The 20 T cell receptor beta chains below come from one sample, sequenced in a study of shared clonotypes between healthy human individuals. Assay used: immunoSEQ multiplex PCR; TCRdb lists only in-frame clones, some missing. The sample shows 600,000 to 700,000 clones, 73% of them seen only once. The sample was memory CD4+ T cells sorted from blood. The subset was: CD45RA-negative fraction. The receptors shown here come from a woman aged 30 to 39 in good health.

V usage is TRBV10-2 and J usage is TRBJ1-5, with 7 positions matching TRBD1. Germline loops: CDR1 WSHSY, CDR2 SAAADI. The trim removed 6 bases at V and 0 bases at J, leaving 14 bases unmatched. This CDR3 is built from 18 residues. The CDR3 loop is CASSADRVGSSSNQPQHF. CDR3 DNA sequence: TGCGCCAGCAGCGCTGACAGGGTAGGGTCCTCTAGCAATCAGCCCCAGCATTTT.

Comments on this clone: The same CDR3 also results from other DNA sequences found in this sample. V gene TRBV10-3 combines with J gene TRBJ2-5; D is unclear. Germline assignment: CDR1 ENHRY and CDR2 SYGVKD. Between the trimmed V and J ends, which lost 2 bases and 2 bases, there was a span of 3 bases. The CDR3 loop spans 12 amino acids. This chain's CDR3 is CAISETQETQYF. The CDR3 DNA reads TGTGCCATCAGTGAGACGCAAGAGACCCAGTACTTC.

The gene calls are TRBV29-1 and TRBJ2-5; 7 nucleotides match TRBD2. The germline gives CDR1 SQVTM, CDR2 ANQGSEA. J gave up 6 bases and V 6 bases, and 13 bases lay outside the gene matches. The CDR3 extends over 14 amino acids. CDR3 nucleotides: TGCAGCGTCGTCGGTGGGAGGGCCGGAAAGACCCAGTACTTC. It codes for CSVVGGRAGKTQYF. Drawing the rest from reference TRBV29-1 and TRBJ2-5, the complete variable domain is SAVISQKPSRDICQRGTSLTIQCQVDSQVTMMFWYRQQPGQSLTLIATANQGSEATYESGFVIDKFPISRPNLTFSTLTVSNMSPEDSSIYLCSVVGGRAGKTQYFGPGTRLLVL.

The chain recombines TRBV5-1 with TRBJ2-1; 13 positions match TRBD2. The junction had 12 bases not matched to a gene; V was cut back by 1 base and J by 2 bases. This CDR3 spans 20 amino acids. Germline CDR1 SGHRS, CDR2 YFSETQ. CDR3 DNA sequence: TGCGCCAGCAGCTTGAGGGGAGCCGGAGGACTAGCGGGAGCCTACAATGAGCAGTTCTTC. Its protein product is CASSLRGAGGLAGAYNEQFF.

The genes are TRBV5-4 and TRBJ2-7; D perhaps matches TRBD1 (5 bases). The length of the CDR3 is 13 residues. Per the germline V gene, CDR1 is SGHNT and CDR2 is YYREEE (reference sequence). V shed 1 base and J shed 5 bases, with 10 bases lying between them. The CDR3 loop is CASSLQGDDEQYF. CDR3 DNA: TGTGCCAGCAGCTTGCAGGGCGACGACGAGCAGTACTTC.

This chain joins TRBV9 and TRBJ2-4; possibly TRBD2 for D (6 bases). This CDR3 has 17 amino acids. V lost 4 bases and J 0 bases, leaving 17 bases between the germline ends. CDR1 and CDR2 from the germline V gene are SGDLS and YYNGEE. CDR3 amino acids: CASSLEAGTLAKNIQYF. For the CDR3, the DNA is TGTGCCAGCAGCCTAGAAGCGGGCACTTTAGCCAAAAACATTCAGTACTTC. Based on the CDR3 plus reference TRBV9 and TRBJ2-4, the full variable domain is DSGVTQTPKHLITATGQRVTLRCSPRSGDLSVYWYQQSLDQGLQFLIQYYNGEERAKGNILERFSAQQFPDLHSELNLSSLELGDSALYFCASSLEAGTLAKNIQYFGAGTRLSVL.

J is TRBJ1-5 and V is TRBV28; tentatively, D is TRBD1 (6 bases). In germline, CDR1 is MDHEN, CDR2 SYDVKM. CDR3 size: 15 residues. V was clipped by 6 bases and J by 6 bases, with 18 bases between them. This chain's CDR3 is CASREQGILSQPQHF. CDR3 bases: TGTGCCAGCAGGGAACAGGGTATTTTGAGTCAGCCCCAGCATTTT.

V is TRBV4-1 and J is TRBJ1-2; no reliable D call. Germline V gene data show CDR1 as MGHRA and CDR2 as YSYEKL. The CDR3 spans 13 residues. The germline V and J ends were trimmed by 1 base and 7 bases, with 10 bases remaining between them. CDR3 sequence reads: CASSQASETGYTF. The CDR3 DNA follows: TGCGCCAGCAGCCAAGCAAGTGAGACTGGCTACACCTTC.

This chain joins TRBV30 and TRBJ1-2; 7 nucleotides agree with TRBD1. Germline values: CDR1 GTSNPN, CDR2 SVGIG (reference sequence). This CDR3 comprises 13 residues. The CDR3 loop is CASPGQPLHGYTF. CDR3 bases: TGTGCTTCTCCGGGACAGCCTTTGCATGGCTACACCTTC.

This clone was seen once. A much larger clone differs by one base, so this may be a read error. V usage is TRBV7-7 and J usage is TRBJ2-5; no clear D gene. CDR1 is SSHAT, CDR2 FNYEAQ, per germline (reference sequence). The CDR3 contains 14 residues. The V and J ends lost 6 bases and 0 bases respectively, with 11 bases between them. CDR3 residues: CASSRDSDQETQYF. CDR3 nucleotides: TGTGCCAGCAGTCGAGACTCGGACCAAGAGACCCAGTACTTC.

CDR3 sequence: CASSVASGLRETQYF. The DNA for the CDR3 is TGTGCCAGCAGCGTAGCGTCAGGCTTGCGAGAGACCCAGTACTTC. The V call is TRBV9, the J call TRBJ2-5; D gene ambiguous. Germline CDR1 reads SGDLS; CDR2 reads YYNGEE. The V end lost 0 bases, the J end lost 4 bases, and 13 bases lay between the germline ends. This CDR3 spans 15 amino acids.

The CDR3 bases are TGTGCCAGCAGAACGGGAAGAAGCACCGGGGAGCTGTTTTTT. Its translation is CASRTGRSTGELFF. The rearrangement joins TRBV6-5 to TRBJ2-2, with TRBD2 as a possible D gene (5 bases). The CDR3 covers 14 residues. Germline V CDR1 and CDR2: MNHEY, SVGAGI. The V and J ends lost 6 bases and 4 bases respectively, with 12 bases between them.

The rearrangement joins TRBV9 to TRBJ2-2; no definite D call. Germline CDR1 is SGDLS and CDR2 is YYNGEE. This CDR3 contains 14 residues. V lost 2 bases and J lost 3, with 8 bases in between. The CDR3 DNA is TGTGCCAGCAGCGTCAGGCAAGACACCGGGGAGCTGTTTTTT. Protein: CASSVRQDTGELFF.

This chain connects TRBV5-4 to TRBJ1-2; D is unresolved. The CDR3 is 15 residues long. V lost 4 bases and J 1 base, leaving 14 bases between the germline ends. Germline V gives CDR1 SGHNT, CDR2 YYREEE (reference sequence). In DNA form, the CDR3 reads TGTGCCAGCAGCAAAGATAACAGTCTTAACTATGGCTACACCTTC. As protein: CASSKDNSLNYGYTF.

V usage is TRBV19 and J usage is TRBJ2-3, with 11 bases aligning to TRBD2. The CDR3 consists of 15 residues. V was pared by 4 bases and J by 7 bases, with 7 bases of the junction left unmatched. Germline V gene sequence: CDR1 LNHDA, CDR2 SQIVND (reference sequence). CDR3 loop: CASSTLAGGRHTQYF. CDR3 DNA sequence: TGTGCCAGTAGTACATTAGCGGGAGGGCGGCATACGCAGTATTTT.

The J gene is TRBJ2-7, the V gene TRBV23-1; D is perhaps TRBD2 (6 bases). TRBV23-1 is assigned to the ORF class and has an uncertain function. V was cut by 0 bases and J by 2 bases, with 17 bases left in between. The CDR3 extends over 17 amino acids. CDR3 protein: CASSQSKGLVDTYEQYF. As DNA, the CDR3 is TGCGCCAGCAGTCAATCCAAGGGACTCGTTGATACCTACGAGCAGTACTTC.

The chain is built from TRBV27 and TRBJ2-3; TRBD2 is a possible D gene (5 bases). Germline CDR1 is MNHEY and CDR2 is SMNVEV (reference sequence). Deletions cut 7 bases from V and 2 bases from J, with 13 bases between. The CDR3 is 14 residues long. DNA for the CDR3: TGTGCCAGCAAGCGAAACGGGAACACAGATACGCAGTATTTT. It yields the protein CASKRNGNTDTQYF.

The chain couples TRBV19 to TRBJ2-3, with D tentatively TRBD1 (5 bases). Germline V lookup: CDR1 LNHDA, CDR2 SQIVND (reference sequence). Trimming shortened V by 4 bases and J by 2 bases, and 13 bases separated the two germline ends. CDR3 length: 15 amino acids. CDR3 residues: CASSTDRLLTDTQYF. Here the CDR3 DNA reads TGTGCCAGTAGTACCGACAGACTCCTCACAGATACGCAGTATTTT. The full variable domain, its missing parts supplied by reference TRBV19 and TRBJ2-3, is DGGITQSPKYLFRKEGQNVTLSCEQNLNHDAMYWYRQDPGQGLRLIYYSQIVNDFQKGDIAEGYSVSREKKESFPLTVTSAQKNPTAFYLCASSTDRLLTDTQYFGPGTRLTVL.

In its sample, this clone was seen a few times. This chain joins TRBV27 and TRBJ1-2; D is uncertain. Germline CDR1 and CDR2: MNHEY and SMNVEV (reference sequence). The CDR3 covers 14 residues. V dropped 6 bases and J dropped 2 bases, with 13 bases sitting between them. CDR3 nucleotide sequence: TGTGCCAGCAGGAAAAAGGACGGAAACTATGGCTACACCTTC. This gives the protein CASRKKDGNYGYTF.

The chain carries TRBV25-1 and TRBJ2-7; 9 bases line up with TRBD1. From germline, CDR1 is MGHDK and CDR2 SYGVNS. The V and J ends lost 6 bases and 4 bases, in that order; junction bases with no gene match: 4. This CDR3 has 13 residues. CDR3 bases: TGTGCCAGCAGAGGACAGGGGAGGTACGAGCAGTACTTC. Encoded protein: CASRGQGRYEQYF.